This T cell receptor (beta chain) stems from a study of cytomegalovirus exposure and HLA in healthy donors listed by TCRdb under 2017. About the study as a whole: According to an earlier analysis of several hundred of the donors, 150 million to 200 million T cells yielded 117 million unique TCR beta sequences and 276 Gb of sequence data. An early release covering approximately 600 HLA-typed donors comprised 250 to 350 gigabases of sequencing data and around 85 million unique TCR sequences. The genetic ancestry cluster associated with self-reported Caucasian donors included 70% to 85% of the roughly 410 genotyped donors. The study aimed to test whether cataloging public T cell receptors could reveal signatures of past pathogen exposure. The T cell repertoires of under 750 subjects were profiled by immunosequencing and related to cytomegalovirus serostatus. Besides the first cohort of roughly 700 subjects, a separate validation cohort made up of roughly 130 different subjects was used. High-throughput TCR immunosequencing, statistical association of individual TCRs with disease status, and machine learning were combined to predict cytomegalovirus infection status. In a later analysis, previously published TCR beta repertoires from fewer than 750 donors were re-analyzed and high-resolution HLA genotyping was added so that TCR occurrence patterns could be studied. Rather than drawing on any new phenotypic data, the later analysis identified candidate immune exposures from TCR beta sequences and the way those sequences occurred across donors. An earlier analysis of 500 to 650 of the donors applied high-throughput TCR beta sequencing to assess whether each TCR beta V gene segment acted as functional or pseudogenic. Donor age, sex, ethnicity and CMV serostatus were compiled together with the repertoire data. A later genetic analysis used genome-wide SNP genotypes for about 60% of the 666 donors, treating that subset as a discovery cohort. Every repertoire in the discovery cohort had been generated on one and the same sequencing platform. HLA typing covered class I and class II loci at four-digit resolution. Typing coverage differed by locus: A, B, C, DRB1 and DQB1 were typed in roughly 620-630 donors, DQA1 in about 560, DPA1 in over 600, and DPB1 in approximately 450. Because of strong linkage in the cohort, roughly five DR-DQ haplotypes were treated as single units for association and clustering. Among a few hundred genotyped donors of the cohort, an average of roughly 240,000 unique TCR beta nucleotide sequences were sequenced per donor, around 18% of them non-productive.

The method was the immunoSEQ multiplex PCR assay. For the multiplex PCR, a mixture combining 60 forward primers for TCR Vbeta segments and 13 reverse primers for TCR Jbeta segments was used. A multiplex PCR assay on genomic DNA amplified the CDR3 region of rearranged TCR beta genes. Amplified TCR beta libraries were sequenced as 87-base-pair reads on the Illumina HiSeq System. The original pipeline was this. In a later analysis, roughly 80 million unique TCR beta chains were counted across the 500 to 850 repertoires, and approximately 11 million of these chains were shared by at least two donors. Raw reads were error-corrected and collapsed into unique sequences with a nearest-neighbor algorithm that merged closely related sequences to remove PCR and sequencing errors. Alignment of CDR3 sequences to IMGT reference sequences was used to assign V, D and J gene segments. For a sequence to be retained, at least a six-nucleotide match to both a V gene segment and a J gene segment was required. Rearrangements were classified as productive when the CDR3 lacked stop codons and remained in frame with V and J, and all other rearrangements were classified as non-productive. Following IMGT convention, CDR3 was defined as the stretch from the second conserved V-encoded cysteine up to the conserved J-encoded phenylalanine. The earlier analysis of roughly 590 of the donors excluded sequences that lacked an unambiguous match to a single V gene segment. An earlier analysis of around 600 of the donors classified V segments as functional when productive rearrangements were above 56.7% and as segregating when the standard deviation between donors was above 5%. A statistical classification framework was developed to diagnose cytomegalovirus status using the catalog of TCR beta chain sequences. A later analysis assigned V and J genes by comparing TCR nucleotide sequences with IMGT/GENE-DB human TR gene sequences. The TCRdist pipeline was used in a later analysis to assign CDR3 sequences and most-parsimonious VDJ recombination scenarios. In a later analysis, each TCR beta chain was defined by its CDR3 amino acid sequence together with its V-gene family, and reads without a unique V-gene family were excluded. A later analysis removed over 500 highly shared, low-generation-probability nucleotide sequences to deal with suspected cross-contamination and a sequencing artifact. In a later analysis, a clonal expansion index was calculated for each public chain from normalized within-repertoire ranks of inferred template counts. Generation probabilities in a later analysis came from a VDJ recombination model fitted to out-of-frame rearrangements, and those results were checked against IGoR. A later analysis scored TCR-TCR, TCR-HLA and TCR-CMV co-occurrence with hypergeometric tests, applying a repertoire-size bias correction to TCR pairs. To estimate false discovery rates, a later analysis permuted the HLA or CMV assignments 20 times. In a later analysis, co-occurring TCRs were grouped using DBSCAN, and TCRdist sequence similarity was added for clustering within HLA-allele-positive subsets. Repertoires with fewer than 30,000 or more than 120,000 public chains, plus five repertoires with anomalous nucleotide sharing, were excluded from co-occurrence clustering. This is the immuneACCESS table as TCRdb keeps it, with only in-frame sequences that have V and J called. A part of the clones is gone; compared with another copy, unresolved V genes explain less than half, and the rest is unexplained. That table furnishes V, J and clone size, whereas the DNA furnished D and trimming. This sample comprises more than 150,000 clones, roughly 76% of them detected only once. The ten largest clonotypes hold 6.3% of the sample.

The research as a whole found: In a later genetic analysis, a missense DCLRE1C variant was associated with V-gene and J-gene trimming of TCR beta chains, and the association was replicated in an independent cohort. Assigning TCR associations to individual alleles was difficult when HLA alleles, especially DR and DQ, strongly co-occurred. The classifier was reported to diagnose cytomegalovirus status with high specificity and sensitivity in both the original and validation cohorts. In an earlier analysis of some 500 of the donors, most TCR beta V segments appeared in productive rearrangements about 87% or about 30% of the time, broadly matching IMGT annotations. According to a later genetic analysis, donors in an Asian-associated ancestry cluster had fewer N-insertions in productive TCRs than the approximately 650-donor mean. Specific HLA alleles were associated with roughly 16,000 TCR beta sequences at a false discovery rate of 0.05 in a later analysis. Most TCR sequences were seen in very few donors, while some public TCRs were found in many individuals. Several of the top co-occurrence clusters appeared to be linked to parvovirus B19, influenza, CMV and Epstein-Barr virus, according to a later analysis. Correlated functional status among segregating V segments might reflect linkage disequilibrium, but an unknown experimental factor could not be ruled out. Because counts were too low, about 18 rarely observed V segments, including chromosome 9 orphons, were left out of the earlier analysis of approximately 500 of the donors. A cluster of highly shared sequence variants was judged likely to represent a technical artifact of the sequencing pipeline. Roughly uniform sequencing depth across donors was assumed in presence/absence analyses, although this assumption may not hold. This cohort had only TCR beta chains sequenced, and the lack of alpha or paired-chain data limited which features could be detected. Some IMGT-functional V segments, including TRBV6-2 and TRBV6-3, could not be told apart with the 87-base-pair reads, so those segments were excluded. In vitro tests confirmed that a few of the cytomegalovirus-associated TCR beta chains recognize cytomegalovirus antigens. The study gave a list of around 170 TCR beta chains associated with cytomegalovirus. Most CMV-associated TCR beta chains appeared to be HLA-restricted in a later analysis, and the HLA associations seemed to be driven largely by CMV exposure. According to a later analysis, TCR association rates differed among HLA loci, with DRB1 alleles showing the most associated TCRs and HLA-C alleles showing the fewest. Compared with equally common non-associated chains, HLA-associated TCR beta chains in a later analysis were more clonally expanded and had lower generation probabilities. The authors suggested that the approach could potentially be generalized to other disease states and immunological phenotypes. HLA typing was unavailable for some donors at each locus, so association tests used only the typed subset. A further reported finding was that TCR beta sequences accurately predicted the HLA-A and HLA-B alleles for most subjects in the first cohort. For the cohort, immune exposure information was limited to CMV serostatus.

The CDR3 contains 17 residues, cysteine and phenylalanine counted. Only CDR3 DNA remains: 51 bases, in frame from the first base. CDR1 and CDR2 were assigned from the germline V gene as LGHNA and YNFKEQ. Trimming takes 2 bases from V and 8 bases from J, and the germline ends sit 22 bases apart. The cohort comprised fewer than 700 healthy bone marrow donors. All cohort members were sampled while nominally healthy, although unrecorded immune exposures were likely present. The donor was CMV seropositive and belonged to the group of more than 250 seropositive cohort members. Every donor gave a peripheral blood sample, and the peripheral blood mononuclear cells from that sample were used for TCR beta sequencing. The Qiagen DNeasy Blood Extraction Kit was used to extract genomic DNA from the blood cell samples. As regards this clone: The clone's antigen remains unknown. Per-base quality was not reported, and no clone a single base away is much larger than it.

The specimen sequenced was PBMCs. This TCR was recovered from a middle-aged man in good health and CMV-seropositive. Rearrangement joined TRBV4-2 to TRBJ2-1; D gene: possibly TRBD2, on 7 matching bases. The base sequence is TGTGCCAGCAGCCAAATCCGGGGCGCGGGGGACAAGGATGAGCAGTTCTTC. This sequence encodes CASSQIRGAGDKDEQFF.